This T cell receptor (beta chain) was retrieved from a study of blood T cell repertoires in COVID-19. Background on the study: The United States, Italy and Spain were the sources of the acute and convalescent COVID-19 samples. The analysed material was cDNA or gDNA that came from T cells, B-cell-depleted T cells, or PBMCs.

As processed by the authors: How many nucleated cells were present was estimated from reference gene primer amplification. Clones were sequenced by immunoSEQ multiplex PCR, and TCRdb holds only the in-frame ones, with some missing. That table supplies the V and J calls and clone size; D and trimming were determined from the DNA. The sample lists under 250,000 clones; around 82% were seen once. Germline-derived CDR1 and CDR2 are LGHDT and YNNKEL (reference sequence). Trimming removed 4 bases from V and 6 bases from J, with 16 bases in between. This CDR3 is built from 14 residues. Sequencing was done on a sample of peripheral blood. The V gene is TRBV3-1 (or the pseudogene TRBV3-2), the J gene TRBJ2-7; D is uncertain. The sequence was collected from a human donor in a cohort sampled during active COVID-19. CDR3 nucleotide sequence: TGTGCCAGCAGCCCCGGCACTATCCCCTCCGAGCAGTACTTC. This translates into CASSPGTIPSEQYF.